This is a list of T cell receptor beta chains from one sample in a study of blood T cell repertoires in COVID-19. The table came from immunoSEQ multiplex PCR; TCRdb's copy has only in-frame clones and leaves some out. The sample records roughly 230,000 clones, roughly 83% being singletons. Sequencing was done on a sample of peripheral blood. The receptors were gathered from a man in his forties with acute or convalescent COVID-19. Both conserved end residues are part of each CDR3. The order of the fields is D gene, J gene, clone size, V gene, CDR3 protein, CDR3 DNA. A D gene is named only where the DNA matches it firmly. Size values are once, few and many counts, or a class for expanded clones, and some rows have none.

NA | TRBJ2-1 | NA | TRBV30 | CAWSPIDEQFF | TGTGCCTGGAGTCCGATAGATGAGCAGTTCTTC
NA | TRBJ1-1 | NA | TRBV10-3 | CAISESNTRKEAFF | TGTGCCATCAGTGAGTCTAACACGCGGAAGGAAGCTTTCTTT
TRBD2 | TRBJ2-1 | NA | TRBV29-1 | CSVEYATGGSTGSYNEQFF | TGCAGCGTTGAATACGCTACTGGCGGGAGTACCGGCTCCTACAATGAGCAGTTCTTC
NA | TRBJ1-4 | NA | TRBV4-1 | CASSRSSTTNEKLFF | TGCGCCAGCAGCCGGAGTAGTACAACTAATGAAAAACTGTTTTTT
TRBD2 | TRBJ2-1 | NA | TRBV6-2/TRBV6-3 | CASSPRGLAGGSSMKQFF | TGTGCCAGCAGTCCACGTGGTTTAGCGGGAGGCTCCTCAATGAAGCAGTTCTTC
TRBD2 | TRBJ2-7 | NA | TRBV27 | CASSTPTSGRSSYEQYF | TGTGCCAGCAGTACACCGACTAGCGGGAGGAGCTCCTACGAGCAGTACTTC
NA | TRBJ1-2 | NA | TRBV5-6 | CASSTGYGYTF | TGTGCCAGCAGTACAGGGTATGGCTACACCTTC
TRBD1 | TRBJ2-1 | NA | TRBV20-1 | CSASNRGRNNEQFF | TGCAGTGCCAGTAACAGGGGACGGAACAATGAGCAGTTCTTC
TRBD1 | TRBJ2-1 | once | TRBV11-2 | CASSYRDRVYNEQFF | TGTGCCAGCAGCTACCGGGACAGGGTCTACAATGAGCAGTTCTTC
NA | TRBJ1-2 | NA | TRBV7-8 | CASSLALGGGYYGYTF | TGTGCCAGCAGCTTAGCGCTGGGGGGGGGATATTATGGCTACACCTTC
TRBD1 | TRBJ2-7 | NA | TRBV5-4 | CASSATRTGDYEQYF | TGTGCCAGCAGCGCGACCCGGACAGGGGACTACGAGCAGTACTTC
NA | TRBJ1-1 | few | TRBV29-1 | CSVDDPRTEAFF | TGCAGCGTTGATGACCCCCGGACAGAAGCTTTCTTT
NA | TRBJ2-1 | NA | TRBV6-1 | CASSEQRTSYNEQFF | TGTGCCAGCAGTGAACAGCGCACGTCCTACAATGAGCAGTTCTTC
NA | TRBJ2-3 | NA | TRBV12-3/TRBV12-4 | CASSLSPDTQYF | TGTGCCAGCAGTTTATCTCCAGATACGCAGTATTTT
TRBD1 | TRBJ2-2 | NA | TRBV6-6 | CAASRDRNTGELFF | TGTGCCGCCAGCCGGGACAGAAACACCGGGGAGCTGTTTTTT
NA | TRBJ2-7 | NA | TRBV11-1 | CASSSRSTYEQYF | TGTGCCAGCAGCTCTAGGAGTACCTACGAGCAGTACTTC
NA | TRBJ1-2 | few | TRBV19 | CASSPSGTGVGYTF | TGTGCCAGTAGTCCCTCCGGGACTGGAGTTGGCTACACCTTC
NA | TRBJ2-2 | NA | TRBV19 | CASSGTSLTGELFF | TGTGCCAGTAGTGGGACATCGCTCACCGGGGAGCTGTTTTTT
NA | TRBJ2-5 | NA | TRBV15 | CATRGAQVSETQYF | TGTGCCACCAGGGGGGCGCAGGTCTCGGAGACCCAGTACTTC
NA | TRBJ1-2 | once | TRBV15 | CATSRDLGTADGYTF | TGTGCCACCAGCAGAGATCTGGGCACAGCAGATGGCTACACCTTC
NA | TRBJ2-7 | NA | TRBV4-1 | CASSQVIGLANYEQYF | TGCGCCAGCAGCCAAGTTATCGGTCTAGCGAACTACGAGCAGTACTTC
TRBD2 | TRBJ2-1 | NA | TRBV28 | CASSSLFHSGRVGNEQFF | TGTGCCAGCAGTTCTCTCTTCCATAGCGGGAGGGTAGGGAATGAGCAGTTCTTC
TRBD2 | TRBJ2-7 | NA | TRBV20-1 | CSASSGRETYEQYF | TGCAGTGCTAGTAGCGGGAGGGAAACCTACGAGCAGTACTTC
TRBD1 | TRBJ1-5 | NA | TRBV2 | CASSGPGQGSSNQPQHF | TGTGCCAGCAGCGGTCCGGGACAGGGGAGCAGTAACCAGCCCCAGCATTTT
NA | TRBJ2-7 | NA | TRBV28 | CASSLEDSYEQYF | TGTGCCAGCAGTTTAGAGGATTCCTACGAGCAGTACTTC
TRBD1 | TRBJ2-6 | once | TRBV5-1 | CASSRGGANSGANVLTF | TGCGCCAGCAGCCGAGGGGGCGCTAACTCTGGGGCCAACGTCCTGACTTTC
NA | TRBJ1-2 | NA | TRBV19 | CASSMAHRFGYTF | TGTGCCAGTAGTATGGCCCACAGGTTTGGCTACACCTTC
NA | TRBJ2-7 | NA | TRBV10-3 | CAISDARGYEQYF | TGTGCCATCAGTGACGCCAGGGGCTACGAGCAGTACTTC
NA | TRBJ1-2 | NA | TRBV7-9 | CASSMLDGAGYGYTF | TGTGCCAGCAGCATGCTCGATGGGGCCGGCTATGGCTACACCTTC
NA | TRBJ2-5 | NA | TRBV6-5 | CASSYGGQETQYF | TGTGCCAGCAGTTACGGGGGGCAAGAGACCCAGTACTTC
NA | TRBJ1-6 | NA | TRBV12-3/TRBV12-4 | CASRPTVNSPLHF | TGTGCCAGCAGACCTACAGTGAATTCACCCCTCCACTTT
NA | TRBJ1-2 | NA | TRBV7-9 | CASERAREGGYTF | TGTGCCAGCGAACGGGCGAGGGAGGGAGGCTACACCTTC
NA | TRBJ2-7 | NA | TRBV30 | CAWSTGVGKSYEQYF | TGTGCCTGGAGTACGGGAGTGGGGAAATCCTACGAGCAGTACTTC
NA | TRBJ1-6 | NA | TRBV3-1/TRBV3-2 | CASSQWGTPNSPLHF | TGTGCCAGCAGCCAATGGGGCACCCCTAATTCACCCCTCCACTTT
TRBD1 | TRBJ1-6 | NA | TRBV7-2 | CASSLVAGGNSPLHF | TGTGCCAGCAGCTTAGTAGCAGGGGGTAATTCACCCCTCCACTTT
TRBD1 | TRBJ2-7 | NA | TRBV5-1 | CASSSDRGYEQYF | TGCGCCAGCAGCTCCGACAGGGGCTACGAGCAGTACTTC
NA | TRBJ2-7 | NA | TRBV27 | CASSFSRDRIHEQYF | TGTGCCAGCAGTTTTTCCCGGGATCGAATCCACGAGCAGTACTTC
NA | TRBJ1-1 | once | TRBV19 | CASSNTFNTEAFF | TGTGCCAGTAGTAATACTTTTAACACTGAAGCTTTCTTT
TRBD2 | TRBJ2-1 | few | TRBV10-2 | CASRAGESYNEQFF | TGCGCCAGCAGAGCGGGAGAATCCTACAATGAGCAGTTCTTC
TRBD2 | TRBJ2-1 | few | TRBV6-4 | CASSDTASGANEQFF | TGTGCCAGCAGTGACACGGCTAGCGGGGCCAATGAGCAGTTCTTC
NA | TRBJ1-1 | NA | TRBV6-5 | CASSYYAGWDTEAFF | TGTGCCAGCAGTTACTATGCAGGGTGGGACACTGAAGCTTTCTTT
TRBD1 | TRBJ1-2 | NA | TRBV28 | CASSVGQGLANYGYTF | TGTGCCAGCAGTGTGGGACAGGGACTGGCTAACTATGGCTACACCTTC
TRBD2 | TRBJ2-3 | NA | TRBV5-1 | CASSHPGLAGEGTDTQYF | TGCGCCAGCAGCCACCCGGGACTAGCGGGAGAGGGCACAGATACGCAGTATTTT
NA | TRBJ1-2 | NA | TRBV28 | CASNEGYGYGYTF | TGTGCCAGCAATGAGGGATATGGCTATGGCTACACCTTC
TRBD1 | TRBJ2-7 | NA | TRBV14 | CASSLRTGGYEQYF | TGTGCCAGCAGCCTAAGGACAGGGGGATACGAGCAGTACTTC
NA | TRBJ1-2 | NA | TRBV6-2/TRBV6-3 | CASSLRSPRGYGYTF | TGTGCCAGCAGTTTACGCTCCCCCCGGGGCTATGGCTACACCTTC
NA | TRBJ2-1 | once | TRBV9 | CASSVDAYSEFRSYNEQFF | TGTGCCAGCAGCGTAGATGCTTATTCCGAGTTCCGCTCCTACAATGAGCAGTTCTTC
TRBD1 | TRBJ2-2 | NA | TRBV11-3 | CASSSQGGAGELFF | TGTGCCAGCAGCTCACAAGGGGGCGCCGGGGAGCTGTTTTTT
NA | TRBJ1-5 | NA | TRBV5-6 | CASSYQGQPQHF | TGTGCCAGCAGTTATCAGGGACAGCCCCAGCATTTT
NA | TRBJ1-5 | NA | TRBV27 | CASSPSRGGQPQHF | TGTGCCAGCAGCCCAAGCAGGGGCGGCCAGCCCCAGCATTTT
TRBD2 | TRBJ2-1 | once | TRBV3-1/TRBV3-2 | CASSHRLAGGGENEQFF | TGTGCCAGCAGCCACCGACTAGCGGGAGGAGGAGAAAATGAGCAGTTCTTC
NA | TRBJ2-1 | NA | TRBV25-1 | CASSESSDGGNEQFF | TGTGCCAGCAGTGAAAGTTCTGACGGGGGCAATGAGCAGTTCTTC
TRBD1 | TRBJ1-2 | NA | TRBV7-2 | CASSFRQGWDYGYTF | TGTGCCAGCAGCTTTCGACAGGGGTGGGACTATGGCTACACCTTC
NA | TRBJ1-3 | NA | TRBV28 | CASGARGHSKGNTIYF | TGTGCCAGCGGAGCTCGAGGACACTCGAAGGGAAACACCATATATTTT
TRBD1 | TRBJ1-1 | NA | TRBV19 | CASIERGQGAPNTEAFF | TGTGCCAGTATTGAGAGGGGACAGGGGGCCCCGAACACTGAAGCTTTCTTT
NA | TRBJ2-3 | many | TRBV6-2/TRBV6-3 | CASSYTADTRTDTQYF | TGTGCCAGCAGTTACACCGCGGACACCCGCACAGATACGCAGTATTTT
NA | TRBJ2-3 | NA | TRBV4-3 | CASSQSPGYTDTQYF | TGCGCCAGCAGCCAATCGCCCGGTTACACAGATACGCAGTATTTT